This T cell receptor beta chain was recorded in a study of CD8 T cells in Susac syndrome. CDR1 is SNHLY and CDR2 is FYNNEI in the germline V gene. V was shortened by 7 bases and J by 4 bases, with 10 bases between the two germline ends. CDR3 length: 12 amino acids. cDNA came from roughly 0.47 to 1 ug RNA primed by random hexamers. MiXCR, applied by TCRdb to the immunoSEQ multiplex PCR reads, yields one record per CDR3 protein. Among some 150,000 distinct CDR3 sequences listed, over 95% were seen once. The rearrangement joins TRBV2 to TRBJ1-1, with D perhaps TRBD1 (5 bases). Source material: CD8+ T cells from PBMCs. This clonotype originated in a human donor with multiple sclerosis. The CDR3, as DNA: TGTGCCAGCACCCAGGGTCCCACTGAAGCTTTCTTT. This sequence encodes CASTQGPTEAFF. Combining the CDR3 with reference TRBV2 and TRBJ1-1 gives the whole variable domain EPEVTQTPSHQVTQMGQEVILRCVPISNHLYFYWYRQILGQKVEFLVSFYNNEISEKSEIFDDQFSVERPDGSNFTLKIRSTKLEDSAMYFCASTQGPTEAFFGQGTRLTVV.